The 25 T cell receptor beta chains in this list originate from one sample, sequenced in a study of early T cells in non-severe SARS-CoV-2 infection. TCRdb used MiXCR to reprocess the 5' RACE reads, holding one entry per CDR3 protein. The sample lists 15,000 to 20,000 distinct CDR3 sequences, about 5.4% occurring once. Material: whole blood, obtained at baseline. Receptors were obtained from an adult who was a healthcare worker with PCR-confirmed SARS-CoV-2 infection or an uninfected control (not recorded which).

In its sample, this clonotype was seen many times. The genes are TRBV7-9 and TRBJ1-2; D not certain. CDR1 SEHNR and CDR2 FQNEAQ come from the germline V gene (reference sequence). This CDR3 is 13 amino acids long. The V and J ends lost 4 bases and 4 bases respectively, with 10 bases between them. The CDR3 nucleotides are TGTGCCAGCAGCTCAACCGGAATCTATGGCTACACCTTC. Translation gives CASSSTGIYGYTF.

This clonotype occurred many times. The chain is built from TRBV9 and TRBJ1-2, with D possibly being TRBD1 (5 bases). V gave up 7 bases and J gave up 5 bases, with 9 bases separating them. The length of the CDR3 is 11 residues. Germline loops: CDR1 SGDLS, CDR2 YYNGEE. CDR3 nucleotides: TGTGCCAGCGGGGAGGGGTATGGCTACACCTTC. Translating it yields CASGEGYGYTF. The full variable domain, with the rest looked up from reference TRBV9 and TRBJ1-2, is DSGVTQTPKHLITATGQRVTLRCSPRSGDLSVYWYQQSLDQGLQFLIQYYNGEERAKGNILERFSAQQFPDLHSELNLSSLELGDSALYFCASGEGYGYTFGSGTRLTVV.

This chain connects TRBV25-1 to TRBJ1-1; D is unclear. Germline-derived CDR1 and CDR2 are MGHDK and SYGVNS. The ends were cut back, 2 bases at V and 7 bases at J, with 5 bases in the middle. This CDR3 spans 11 amino acids. CDR3 residues: CASSESGEAFF. The CDR3 DNA sequence: TGTGCCAGCAGTGAAAGCGGTGAAGCTTTCTTT.

This clonotype was seen ten or more times. Mismatch with germline at one junction end may stem from a read error. This chain uses TRBV6-4 with TRBJ2-1; D not certain. Germline CDR1 MRHNA, CDR2 SNTAGT. This CDR3 is built from 9 residues. The CDR3 loop is CASSDPKSF. CDR3 bases: TGTGCCAGCAGTGACCCAAAGTCCTTC.

Only a few counts were recorded for this clonotype. The rearrangement joins TRBV5-1 to TRBJ2-1; D is possibly TRBD1 (6 bases). The CDR3 spans 14 residues. V lost 3 bases, J lost 8 bases, and 15 bases lay in between. Germline assignment: CDR1 SGHRS and CDR2 YFSETQ. The CDR3 spells CASSSDSSPHEQFF. The CDR3 coding sequence is TGCGCCAGCAGCTCGGACAGCTCCCCCCATGAGCAGTTCTTC.

This clonotype is deemed medium-sized. The CDR3 loop reads CASMATGETRGANVLTF. The CDR3 DNA sequence: TGCGCCAGCATGGCGACAGGGGAAACGAGGGGGGCCAACGTCCTGACTTTC. The chain is built from TRBV10-1 and TRBJ2-6, with 8 bases lining up with TRBD1. CDR3 length: 17 amino acids. V dropped 7 bases and J dropped 4; count of bases not matched to a gene: 12. Germline loops: CDR1 WNHNN, CDR2 SYGVQD (reference sequence).

This clonotype was detected many times. The chain joins TRBV29-1 to TRBJ2-1; no reliable D call. CDR3 length: 12 residues. Germline CDR1 reads SQVTM; CDR2 reads ANQGSEA. Trimming cost V 1 base and J 7 bases, with 8 bases left between them. The CDR3 sequence: CSVEVLGNEQFF. CDR3 in DNA: TGCAGCGTTGAAGTCTTGGGGAATGAGCAGTTCTTC.

The CDR3 region is CASSTRLAGTGELFF. The CDR3 region has the DNA TGTGCCAGCAGCACTAGACTAGCTGGCACCGGGGAGCTGTTTTTT. The rearrangement links TRBV9 to TRBJ2-2, with TRBD2 matching over 7 bases. CDR1 and CDR2 (germline): SGDLS, YYNGEE. Unmatched junction bases numbered 7, after V lost 4 bases and J lost 4 bases. This CDR3 is built from 15 residues.

This clonotype was recorded many times. This rearrangement joins TRBV19 to TRBJ1-6, with TRBD1 identical over 7 bases. The V gene's germline CDR1 is LNHDA and CDR2 SQIVND (reference sequence). J lost 6 bases, V lost 6 bases, and 5 bases had no gene match. CDR3 length equals 14 residues. CDR3 protein: CASSSRGFNSPLHF. The CDR3 bases are TGTGCCAGTAGCTCCAGGGGGTTTAATTCACCCCTCCACTTT.

This clonotype was counted between two and nine times. The chain is built from TRBV3-1 and TRBJ1-1; possible D gene TRBD1, 6 bases. The CDR3 has 15 residues. Deletions cut 1 base from V and 7 bases from J, with 16 bases between. Germline V gene data show CDR1 as LGHDT and CDR2 as YNNKEL (reference sequence). For the CDR3, the DNA is TGTGCCAGCAGCCAAGCCCCCCAAGGACAGCTTGAAGCTTTCTTT. Translation: CASSQAPQGQLEAFF.

This clonotype occurred many times. The rearrangement links TRBV9 to TRBJ1-1; D remains ambiguous. V dropped 0 bases and J dropped 11 bases, with 11 bases sitting between them. This CDR3 is built from 12 residues. Looked up from germline, CDR1 is SGDLS and CDR2 is YYNGEE. The CDR3 region is CASSVVTGEAFF. CDR3 sequence (DNA): TGTGCCAGCAGCGTAGTCACCGGGGAGGCTTTCTTT.

This clonotype was detected many times. The chain is built from TRBV19 and TRBJ1-5; no reliable D call. Germline assignment: CDR1 LNHDA and CDR2 SQIVND (reference sequence). This CDR3 spans 14 amino acids. Between the trimmed V and J ends, which lost 1 base and 6 bases, there was a span of 10 bases. CDR3 DNA: TGTGCCAGTAGTATAGTGGGCGCGGGTCAGCCCCAGCATTTT. Translated, it gives CASSIVGAGQPQHF.

This clonotype was picked up many times. This chain joins TRBV4-1 and TRBJ1-5, with D perhaps matching TRBD1 (6 bases). This CDR3 is 15 amino acids long. Trimming pared 7 bases from V and 7 bases from J, leaving 20 bases between. From germline, CDR1 is MGHRA and CDR2 YSYEKL. In DNA, the CDR3 is TGCGCCAGCAAGTACAGGGCCGTGGGTAGCCAGCCCCAGCATTTT. Translated: CASKYRAVGSQPQHF.

This clonotype was detected many times. The chain is built from TRBV12-3 or TRBV12-4 and TRBJ2-3, with a possible D match to TRBD1 (6 bases). This CDR3 is built from 19 residues. V dropped 6 bases and J dropped 2 bases, with 27 bases sitting between them. The CDR3 sequence is CASSLISRGYGAITDTQYF. The DNA of the CDR3 is TGTGCCAGCAGCCTAATCTCCAGGGGCTACGGAGCAATCACAGATACGCAGTATTTT.

The sample holds many counts of this clonotype. V gene TRBV25-1 combines with J gene TRBJ2-6; 9 nucleotides agree with TRBD1. In germline, CDR1 is MGHDK, CDR2 SYGVNS. V shed 6 bases, J shed 0 bases, and the junction held 6 bases outside the gene matches. This CDR3 spans 17 amino acids. CDR3 residues: CASSRTGDRSGANVLTF. CDR3 DNA sequence: TGTGCCAGCAGCAGGACAGGGGATCGCTCTGGGGCCAACGTCCTGACTTTC.

This clonotype was recorded at least ten times. The gene calls are TRBV18 and TRBJ2-6, with 7 nucleotides matching TRBD1. The germline gives CDR1 KGHSH, CDR2 LQKENI. The V gene end was trimmed by 3 bases and the J gene end by 1 base; junction bases not matched to a gene: 3. The CDR3 is 16 residues long. CDR3 DNA: TGTGCCAGCTCACCCTTACAGGGGTCTGGGGCCAACGTCCTGACTTTC. Translated: CASSPLQGSGANVLTF.

This clonotype appeared many times. The chain is built from TRBV7-6 and TRBJ2-3, with unresolved D. The length of the CDR3 is 13 residues. Germline values: CDR1 SGHVS, CDR2 FNYEAQ. The germline V and J ends were trimmed by 3 bases and 0 bases, with 4 bases remaining between them. CDR3 protein: CASSLDSTDTQYF. In nucleotides, the CDR3 is TGTGCCAGCAGCTTGGACAGCACAGATACGCAGTATTTT.

The sample holds many counts of this clonotype. The chain combines TRBV4-3 with TRBJ2-1; 11 bases are a match to TRBD2. The CDR3 spans 17 residues. The V segment lost 3 bases and the J segment 6 bases; nucleotides outside the gene matches: 10. Per the germline V gene, CDR1 is LGHNA and CDR2 is YSLEER. The CDR3 nucleotides read TGCGCCAGCAGCCAGCAGGATAGCGGGGGGGCAGGCAATGAGCAGTTCTTC. It encodes CASSQQDSGGAGNEQFF.

This clonotype has ten or more counts. The chain employs TRBV20-1 and TRBJ1-5; D perhaps matches TRBD1 (5 bases). The V end lost 3 bases, the J end lost 5 bases, and 17 bases lay between the germline ends. This CDR3 spans 15 amino acids. The V gene's germline CDR1 is DFQATT and CDR2 SNEGSKA (reference sequence). The CDR3 here is CSASQGHLADQPQHF. For the CDR3, the DNA is TGCAGTGCTAGTCAAGGACACCTTGCCGATCAGCCCCAGCATTTT.

This clonotype occurred many times. This chain uses TRBV7-9 with TRBJ1-1; D is unresolved. Germline-derived CDR1 and CDR2 are SEHNR and FQNEAQ (reference sequence). The CDR3 is 13 residues long. With 5 bases removed from V and 1 base from J, the gap between germline ends came to 8 bases. CDR3 nucleotide sequence: TGTGCCAGCAGCATCGACTGGAACACTGAAGCTTTCTTT. Its translation is CASSIDWNTEAFF.

This clonotype was counted a few times. V is TRBV7-2 and J is TRBJ2-2; possible D gene TRBD2, 6 bases. V lost 7 bases to trimming and J lost 5 bases, with 20 bases between them. The CDR3 spans 16 residues. Germline lookup yields CDR1 SGHTA and CDR2 FQGNSA. CDR3 sequence (DNA): TGTGCCAGCACCCCTATTGGAGGGGTCGGGACCGGGGAGCTGTTTTTT. Translated: CASTPIGGVGTGELFF.

This clonotype was recorded at least ten times. This chain uses TRBV7-9 with TRBJ2-1; 8 bases are a match to TRBD2. Germline V CDR1 and CDR2: SEHNR, FQNEAQ (reference sequence). CDR3 length: 13 amino acids. V dropped 6 bases and J dropped 7; count of bases not matched to a gene: 5. The CDR3 DNA reads as TGTGCCAGCAGAGATGGACTAGCAAATGAGCAGTTCTTC. Translating gives CASRDGLANEQFF.

This clonotype was seen many times. The chain has TRBV6-4 and TRBJ2-6; unclear D gene. The CDR3 consists of 16 residues. The germline gives CDR1 MRHNA, CDR2 SNTAGT. V gave up 3 bases and J gave up 0 bases, with 9 bases separating them. The CDR3 protein is CASSESPGSGANVLTF. CDR3 nucleotide sequence: TGTGCCAGCAGTGAAAGCCCTGGCTCTGGGGCCAACGTCCTGACTTTC.

This clonotype showed up many times. The rearrangement uses TRBV30 and TRBJ1-2, with D possibly matching TRBD1 (5 bases). V was trimmed by 4 bases and J by 5 bases, leaving 11 bases between them. In germline, CDR1 is GTSNPN, CDR2 SVGIG (reference sequence). The CDR3 is 12 amino acids. Here the CDR3 DNA reads TGTGCCTGGAAACTTTGGGGGTATGGCTACACCTTC. Translating gives CAWKLWGYGYTF.

This clonotype showed up many times. The rearrangement joins TRBV6-4 to TRBJ2-3; 9 bases align to TRBD2. The germline V gene has CDR1 MRHNA and CDR2 SNTAGT. V shed 0 bases and J 4 bases; nucleotides not matched to a gene: 5. This CDR3 comprises 16 residues. As DNA, the CDR3 is TGTGCCAGCAGTGACTCGGCGGGGGGGCAAGCAGATACGCAGTATTTT. Its protein is CASSDSAGGQADTQYF.